The rows below give T cell receptor beta chains drawn from one sample of a study of human T cells and chemical hapten exposure. One entry per CDR3 protein results from TCRdb running MiXCR on the RACE reads. Here the sample spans some 110,000 distinct CDR3 sequences, over 10% being singletons. The sample in question was whole blood, obtained in connection with sensitization to the hapten diphenylcyclopropenone (DPC). These receptors were taken from a woman in her forties or fifties with alopecia areata. Some clones in this sample may be carry-over from other donors' samples. Each CDR3 is given with its conserved first and last residue. Fields, in order: J gene, D gene, clone size, V gene, CDR3 DNA, CDR3 protein. D genes are given only for firm matches. Expanded clones are given a class, and other clones once, few, many or no size at all.

>TRBJ1-4|NA|few|TRBV24-1
TGTGCCACCAGTGCGGAAAAACTGTTTTTT
CATSAEKLFF
>TRBJ2-5|TRBD2|few|TRBV20-1
TGCAGTGCTTCCGGGACTAGCGATCGAAAGGAGACCCAGTACTTC
CSASGTSDRKETQYF
>TRBJ1-1|NA|NA|TRBV28
TGTGCCAGCAGTTTTTCCGTCTTAAGGGAAGCTTTCTTT
CASSFSVLREAFF
>TRBJ1-1|NA|few|TRBV14
TGTGCCAGCAGCCAAGCCCTTTCGGGGGTAAACACTGAAGCTTTCTTT
CASSQALSGVNTEAFF
>TRBJ2-1|NA|few|TRBV2
TGTGCCAGCAGTGAAGCGGCAAATGAGCAGTTCTTC
CASSEAANEQFF
>TRBJ1-6|TRBD1|few|TRBV20-1
TGCAGTGCTAGAGATGATGGACAGGCTTCTAGTTCACCCCTCCACTTT
CSARDDGQASSSPLHF
>TRBJ2-1|NA|NA|TRBV5-1
TGCGCCAGCAGCTTGTGGGCCGGGGACAATGAGCAGTTCTTC
CASSLWAGDNEQFF
>TRBJ2-5|NA|few|TRBV20-1
TGCAGTGCAGTAAGTCGAGAGACCCAGTACTTC
CSAVSRETQYF
>TRBJ2-7|TRBD2|few|TRBV27
TGTGCCAGCAGTGGGCTAGGGGCGGGAGTAAACGAGCAGTACTTC
CASSGLGAGVNEQYF
>TRBJ1-1|TRBD1|many|TRBV2
TGTGCCAGCAGTGAACAGGGGGCCACTGAAGCTTTCTTT
CASSEQGATEAFF
>TRBJ2-7|NA|many|TRBV7-6
TGTGCCAGCAGCTTCGGACCGTACGAGCAGTACTTC
CASSFGPYEQYF
>TRBJ1-6|TRBD1|NA|TRBV5-5
TGTGCCAGCAGCTTGAGACAGGGGACTTCACCCCTCCACTTT
CASSLRQGTSPLHF
>TRBJ1-2|TRBD1|NA|TRBV7-8
TGTGCCAGCAGCCCGGGACAGTTAGGTGGCTACACCTTC
CASSPGQLGGYTF
>TRBJ1-5|TRBD1|NA|TRBV2
TGTGCCAGCAAGGGGGCCCCTCGGAATGGGCAGCCCCAGCATTTT
CASKGAPRNGQPQHF
>TRBJ2-2|NA|few|TRBV7-7
TGTGCTAGCAGCTTAGTCCAGGGCACCGGGGAGCTGTTTTTT
CASSLVQGTGELFF
>TRBJ2-2|NA|many|TRBV4-2
TGTGCCAGCACCCTGGCGTCGAACACCGGGGAGCTGTTTTTT
CASTLASNTGELFF
>TRBJ2-5|NA|NA|TRBV6-1
TGTGCCAGCAGTGTGGGTTTTGGGGAGACCCAGTACTTC
CASSVGFGETQYF
>TRBJ1-2|NA|NA|TRBV7-9
TGTGCCAGCAGCTTTGAGGGGAGTTCTGGCTACACCTTC
CASSFEGSSGYTF
>TRBJ1-5|TRBD1|few|TRBV19
TGTGCCAGTAACGACAGGGATCAGCCCCAGCATTTT
CASNDRDQPQHF
>TRBJ2-3|NA|many|TRBV29-1
TGCAGCGTTGGGACCCTAGTTACAGATACGCAGTATTTT
CSVGTLVTDTQYF
>TRBJ1-5|TRBD1|many|TRBV18
TGTGCCAGCTCACCGTCTGTGACAGGGGTAGGAGATCAGCCCCAGCATTTT
CASSPSVTGVGDQPQHF
>TRBJ1-1|TRBD1|few|TRBV12-3/TRBV12-4
TGTGCCAGCAGTTTAATGGAGACAGGGGGAGCTTTCTTT
CASSLMETGGAFF
>TRBJ1-5|TRBD1|NA|TRBV7-8
TGTGCCAGCAGCCAACGGACAGGGGCTCAGCCCCAGCATTTT
CASSQRTGAQPQHF
>TRBJ2-1|TRBD2|few|TRBV29-1
TGCAGCGTGGACCTAGCGGGAAAGTTCAATGAGCAGTTCTTC
CSVDLAGKFNEQFF
>TRBJ2-3|NA|many|TRBV5-1
TGCGCCAGCAGCTTAGCACCCATCACAGATACGCAGTATTTT
CASSLAPITDTQYF
>TRBJ2-5|NA|few|TRBV18
TGTGCCAGCTCACCAACGGGGTCAGAGACCCAGTACTTC
CASSPTGSETQYF
>TRBJ2-7|NA|few|TRBV7-2
TGTGCCAGCAGCCCCAAGGGGGGGCGAGTCTACGAGCAGTACTTC
CASSPKGGRVYEQYF